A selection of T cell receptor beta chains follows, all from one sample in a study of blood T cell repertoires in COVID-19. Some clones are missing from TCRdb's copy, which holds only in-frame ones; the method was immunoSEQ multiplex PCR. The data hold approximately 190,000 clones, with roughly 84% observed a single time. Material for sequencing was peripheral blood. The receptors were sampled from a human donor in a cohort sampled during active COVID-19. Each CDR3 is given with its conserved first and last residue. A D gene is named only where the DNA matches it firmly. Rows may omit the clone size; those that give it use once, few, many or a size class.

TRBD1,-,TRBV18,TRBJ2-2,CASSPGQGEFTGELFF,TGTGCCAGCTCACCGGGACAGGGAGAATTCACCGGGGAGCTGTTTTTT
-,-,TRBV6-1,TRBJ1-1,CASSENRAATEAFF,TGTGCCAGCAGTGAAAACAGGGCTGCCACTGAAGCTTTCTTT
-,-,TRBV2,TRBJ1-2,CASLPGGADGYTF,TGTGCCAGTCTCCCGGGGGGCGCCGATGGCTACACCTTC
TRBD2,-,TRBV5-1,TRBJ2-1,CASSPVAGEGMNEQFF,TGCGCCAGCAGCCCTGTAGCGGGAGAGGGGATGAATGAGCAGTTCTTC
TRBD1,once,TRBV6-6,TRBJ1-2,CASITDRVVGRYTF,TGTGCCAGCATTACGGACAGGGTAGTTGGTCGCTACACCTTC
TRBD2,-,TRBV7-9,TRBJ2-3,CASSASLSGGGTDTQYF,TGTGCCAGCAGCGCGAGTCTCAGCGGGGGTGGCACAGATACGCAGTATTTT
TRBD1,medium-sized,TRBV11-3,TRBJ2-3,CASSQGDDTQYF,TGTGCCAGCAGCCAGGGGGACGATACGCAGTATTTT
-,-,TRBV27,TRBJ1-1,CASSLSPGSDTEAFF,TGTGCCAGCAGTTTAAGTCCAGGGTCGGACACTGAAGCTTTCTTT
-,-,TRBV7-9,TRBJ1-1,CASSLEREAFF,TGTGCCAGCAGTCTTGAGCGGGAAGCTTTCTTT
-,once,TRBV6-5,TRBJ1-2,CASSSIYPGENYGYTF,TGTGCCAGCAGTTCAATTTACCCCGGGGAGAACTATGGCTACACCTTC
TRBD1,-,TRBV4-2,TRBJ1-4,CASSQERTGNEKLFF,TGTGCCAGCAGCCAAGAGAGGACAGGGAACGAAAAACTGTTTTTT
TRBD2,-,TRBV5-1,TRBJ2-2,CASSWTSGGTGELFF,TGCGCCAGCAGTTGGACTAGCGGGGGTACCGGGGAGCTGTTTTTT
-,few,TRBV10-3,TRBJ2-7,CAISEHAYEQYF,TGTGCCATCAGTGAACACGCCTACGAGCAGTACTTC
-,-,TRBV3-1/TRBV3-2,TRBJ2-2,CASSTVHGELFF,TGTGCCAGTTCTACCGTTCACGGGGAGCTGTTTTTT
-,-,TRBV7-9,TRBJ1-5,CASSLQGQPQHF,TGTGCCAGCAGCTTACAGGGTCAGCCCCAGCATTTT
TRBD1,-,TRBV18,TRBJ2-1,CASSQGTGNLNEQFF,TGTGCCAGCTCACAAGGGACAGGGAATTTGAATGAGCAGTTCTTC
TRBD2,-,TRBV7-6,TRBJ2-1,CASSPQTSGFYNEQFF,TGTGCCAGCAGCCCGCAGACTAGCGGGTTCTACAATGAGCAGTTCTTC
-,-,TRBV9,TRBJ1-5,CASSVGPGHNQPQHF,TGTGCCAGCAGCGTAGGTCCAGGGCACAATCAGCCCCAGCATTTT
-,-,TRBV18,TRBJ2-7,CASSPITGSSNEQYF,TGTGCCAGCTCACCAATTACAGGGAGTTCTAACGAGCAGTACTTC
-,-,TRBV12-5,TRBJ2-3,CASGLQVPGDTQYF,TGTGCTAGTGGTTTACAGGTTCCTGGAGATACGCAGTATTTT
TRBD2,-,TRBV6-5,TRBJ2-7,CASSVLAALAYEQYF,TGTGCCAGCAGCGTACTAGCGGCTTTGGCCTACGAGCAGTACTTC
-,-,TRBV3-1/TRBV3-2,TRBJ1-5,CASSQDSRVRNQPQHF,TGTGCCAGCAGCCAAGACTCCAGGGTAAGGAATCAGCCCCAGCATTTT
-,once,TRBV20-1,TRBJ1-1,CSASSSMNTEAFF,TGCAGTGCTAGTAGTTCTATGAACACTGAAGCTTTCTTT
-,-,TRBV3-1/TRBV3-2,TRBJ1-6,CASSQEGAKSPLHF,TGTGCCAGCAGCCAAGAGGGGGCCAAATCACCCCTCCACTTT
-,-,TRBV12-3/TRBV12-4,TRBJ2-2,CASTRSRELFF,TGTGCCAGCACGAGGAGTAGGGAGCTGTTTTTT
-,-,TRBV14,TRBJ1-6,CASSRTSGDSPLHF,TGTGCCAGCAGCCGCACATCCGGAGATTCACCCCTCCACTTT
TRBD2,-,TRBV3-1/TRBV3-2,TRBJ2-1,CASSQLRTSGHEQFF,TGTGCCAGCAGCCAACTTAGGACTAGCGGGCATGAGCAGTTCTTC
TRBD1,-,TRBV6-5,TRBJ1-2,CASRLTGRRYGYTF,TGTGCCAGCAGACTGACAGGGAGGCGGTATGGCTACACCTTC
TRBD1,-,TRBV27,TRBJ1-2,CASGHRQGEGIYGYTF,TGTGCCAGCGGGCACCGACAGGGAGAAGGTATCTATGGCTACACCTTC
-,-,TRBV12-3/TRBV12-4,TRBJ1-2,CASTLLDSGGYTF,TGTGCCAGCACCCTTTTGGACAGCGGTGGCTACACCTTC
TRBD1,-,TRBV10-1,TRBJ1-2,CASSPGQGYGYTF,TGCGCCAGCAGTCCCGGACAGGGTTACGGCTACACCTTC
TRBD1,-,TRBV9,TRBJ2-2,CASSPGQGSTGELFF,TGTGCCAGCAGCCCCGGACAGGGGTCCACCGGGGAGCTGTTTTTT
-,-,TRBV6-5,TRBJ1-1,CASNGGARAFF,TGTGCCAGCAACGGGGGGGCGCGGGCTTTCTTT
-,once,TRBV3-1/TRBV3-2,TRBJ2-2,CASTSLPNQGELFF,TGTGCCAGCACCTCTCTGCCCAACCAGGGGGAGCTGTTTTTT
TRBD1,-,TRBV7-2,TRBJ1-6,CASSPRGTGVYSPLHF,TGTGCCAGCAGCCCCCGTGGGACAGGCGTATATTCACCCCTCCACTTT
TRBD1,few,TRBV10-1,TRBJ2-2,CASRAGLGQGAGGELFF,TGCGCCAGCAGAGCCGGGCTGGGACAGGGGGCCGGCGGGGAGCTGTTTTTT
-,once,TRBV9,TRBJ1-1,CASSVAARGTEAFF,TGTGCCAGCAGCGTTGCGGCGCGTGGTACTGAAGCTTTCTTT
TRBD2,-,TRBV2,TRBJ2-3,CASSTGGVRADTQYF,TGTGCCAGCAGTACCGGGGGGGTTAGGGCAGATACGCAGTATTTT
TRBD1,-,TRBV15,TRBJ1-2,CATSRVPGQGVVYGYTF,TGTGCCACCAGCAGAGTCCCCGGACAGGGCGTTGTCTATGGCTACACCTTC
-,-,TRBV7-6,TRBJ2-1,CASSFTYGRAEQFF,TGTGCCAGCAGCTTTACCTATGGGCGGGCAGAGCAGTTCTTC
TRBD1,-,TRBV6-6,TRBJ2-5,CASRPARDRVEETQYF,TGTGCCAGCCGGCCAGCCCGGGACAGGGTGGAAGAGACCCAGTACTTC
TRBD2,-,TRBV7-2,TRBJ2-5,CASSSRTSGRWETQYF,TGTGCCAGCAGCTCGCGGACTAGCGGGCGATGGGAGACCCAGTACTTC
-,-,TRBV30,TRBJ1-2,CAWSVGQPGYGYTF,TGTGCCTGGAGTGTAGGACAGCCGGGCTATGGCTACACCTTC
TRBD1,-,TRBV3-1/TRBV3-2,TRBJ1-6,CASSQWWDSLNSPLHF,TGTGCCAGCAGCCAGTGGTGGGACAGTCTAAATTCACCCCTCCACTTT
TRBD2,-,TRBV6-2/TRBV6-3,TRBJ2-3,CASSSPGTSGSRQYF,TGTGCCAGCAGTTCTCCCGGGACTAGCGGGAGCAGGCAGTATTTT
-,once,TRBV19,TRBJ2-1,CASSIDPPLIGSPYNEQFF,TGTGCCAGTAGTATAGATCCCCCTCTTATCGGGAGCCCATACAATGAGCAGTTCTTC
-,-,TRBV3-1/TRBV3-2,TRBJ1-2,CASSQGQRGYTF,TGTGCCAGCAGCCAAGGCCAGCGCGGCTACACCTTC
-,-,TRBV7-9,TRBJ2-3,CASSLVADTQYF,TGTGCCAGCAGCTTAGTAGCAGATACGCAGTATTTT
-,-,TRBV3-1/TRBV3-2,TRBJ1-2,CASSQDHRGSGGYTF,TGTGCCAGCAGCCAAGATCATAGAGGTTCCGGCGGCTACACCTTC
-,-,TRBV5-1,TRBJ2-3,CASSLLTVTDTQYF,TGCGCCAGCAGCTTACTAACGGTCACAGATACGCAGTATTTT
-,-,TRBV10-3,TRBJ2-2,CAISESSKNTGELFF,TGTGCCATCAGTGAGTCGAGCAAGAACACCGGGGAGCTGTTTTTT
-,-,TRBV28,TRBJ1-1,CASSLPGALTEAFF,TGTGCCAGCAGTTTGCCAGGGGCGTTAACTGAAGCTTTCTTT
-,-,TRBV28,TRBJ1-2,CASSEARGVPSSYGYTF,TGTGCCAGCAGTGAGGCTCGCGGGGTCCCTTCTTCTTATGGCTACACCTTC
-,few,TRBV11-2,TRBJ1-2,CASSRPGGRSYGYTF,TGTGCCAGCAGCCGTCCCGGGGGGCGGTCATATGGCTACACCTTC
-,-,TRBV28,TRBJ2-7,CASKGSSPSYEQYF,TGTGCCAGCAAAGGGAGTTCCCCTTCCTACGAGCAGTACTTC
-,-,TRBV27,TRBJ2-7,CASSLSLDFLNEQYF,TGTGCCAGCAGTTTATCACTAGACTTCTTAAACGAGCAGTACTTC
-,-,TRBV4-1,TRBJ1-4,CASSHATEANEKLFF,TGCGCCAGCAGCCACGCGACAGAGGCAAATGAAAAACTGTTTTTT
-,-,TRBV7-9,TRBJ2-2,CASDWTGELFF,TGTGCCAGCGACTGGACCGGGGAGCTGTTTTTT
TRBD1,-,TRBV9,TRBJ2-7,CASSTFPGTGSYEQYF,TGTGCCAGCAGCACATTTCCCGGGACAGGCTCCTACGAGCAGTACTTC